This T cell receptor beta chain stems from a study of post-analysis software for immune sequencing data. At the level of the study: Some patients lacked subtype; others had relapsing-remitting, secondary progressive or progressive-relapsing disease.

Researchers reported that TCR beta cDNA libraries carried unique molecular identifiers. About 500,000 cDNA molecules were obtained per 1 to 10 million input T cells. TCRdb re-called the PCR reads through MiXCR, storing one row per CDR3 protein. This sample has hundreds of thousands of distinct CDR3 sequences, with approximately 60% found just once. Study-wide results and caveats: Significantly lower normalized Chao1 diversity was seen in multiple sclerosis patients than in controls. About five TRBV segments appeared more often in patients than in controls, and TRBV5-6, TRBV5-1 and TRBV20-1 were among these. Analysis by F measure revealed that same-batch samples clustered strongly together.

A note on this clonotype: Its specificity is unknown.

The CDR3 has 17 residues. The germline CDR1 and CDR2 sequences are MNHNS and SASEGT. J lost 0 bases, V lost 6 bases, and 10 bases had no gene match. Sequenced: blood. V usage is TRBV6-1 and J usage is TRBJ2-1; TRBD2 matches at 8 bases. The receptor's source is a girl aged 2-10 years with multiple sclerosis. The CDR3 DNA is TGTGCCAGCAGCGCCGTTACTAGCGGTAGCTCCTACAATGAGCAGTTCTTC. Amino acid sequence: CASSAVTSGSSYNEQFF.